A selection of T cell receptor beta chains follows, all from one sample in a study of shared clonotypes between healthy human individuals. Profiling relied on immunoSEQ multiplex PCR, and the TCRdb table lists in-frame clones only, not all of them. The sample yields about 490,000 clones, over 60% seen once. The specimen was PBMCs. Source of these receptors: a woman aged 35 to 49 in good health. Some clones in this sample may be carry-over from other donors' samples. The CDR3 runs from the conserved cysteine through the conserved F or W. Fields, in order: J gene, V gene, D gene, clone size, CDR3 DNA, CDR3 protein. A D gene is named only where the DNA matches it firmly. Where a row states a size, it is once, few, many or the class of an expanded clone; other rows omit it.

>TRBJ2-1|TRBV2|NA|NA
TGTGCCAGCAGTGCCACCAATGAGCAGTTCTTC
CASSATNEQFF
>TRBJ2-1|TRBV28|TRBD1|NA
TGTGCCAGCATCCTGGGACAGGGAGTTTGGAATGAGCAGTTCTTC
CASILGQGVWNEQFF
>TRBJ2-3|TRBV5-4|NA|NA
TGTGCCAGCAGCTTTTCCGGTGGAGGAGATACGCAGTATTTT
CASSFSGGGDTQYF
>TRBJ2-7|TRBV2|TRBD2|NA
TGTGCCAGCAGGGGGCTAGCGGGAGTAAGCGAGCAGTACTTC
CASRGLAGVSEQYF
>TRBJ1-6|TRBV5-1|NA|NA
TGCGCCAGCAGCTTGGACAGAAGCTATAATTCACCCCTCCACTTT
CASSLDRSYNSPLHF
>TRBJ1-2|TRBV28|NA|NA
TGTGCCAGCAGTTCCCCGACGGCCCCAAACTATGGCTACACCTTC
CASSSPTAPNYGYTF
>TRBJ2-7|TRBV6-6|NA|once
TGTGCCAGCAGTCCCACTAGCAGTGGGCGCTACGAGCAGTACTTC
CASSPTSSGRYEQYF
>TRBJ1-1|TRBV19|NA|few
TGTGCCAGTAGTATCAACAGGGAGAACACTGAAGCTTTCTTT
CASSINRENTEAFF
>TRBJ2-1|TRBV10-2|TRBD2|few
TGCGCCAGCAGGCTAAGCGGGGGCTTCTCCTACAATGAGCAGTTCTTC
CASRLSGGFSYNEQFF
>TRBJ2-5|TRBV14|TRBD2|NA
TGTGCCAGCAGCCGGACTAGTTTTGTGACCCAGTACTTC
CASSRTSFVTQYF
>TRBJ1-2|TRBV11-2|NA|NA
TGTGCCAGCAGCGTTATACCGGGAAGGGGCCGATGGTATGGCTACACCTTC
CASSVIPGRGRWYGYTF
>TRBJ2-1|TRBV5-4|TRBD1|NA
TGTGCCAGCAGCCCCACAGGGGTGAATGAGCAGTTCTTC
CASSPTGVNEQFF
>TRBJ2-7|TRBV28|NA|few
TGTGCCAGCGTCGACCGGGAGAGGACCTACGAGCAGTACTTC
CASVDRERTYEQYF
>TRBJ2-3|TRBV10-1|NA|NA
TGCGCCAGCATGGACGGCGGAGAACCCACAGATACGCAGTATTTT
CASMDGGEPTDTQYF
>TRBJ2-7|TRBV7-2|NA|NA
TGTGCCAGCAGCTTACAGGGGATGGGCTACGAGCAGTACTTC
CASSLQGMGYEQYF
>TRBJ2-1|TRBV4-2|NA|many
TGTGCCAGCAGCCAAGATACCGTAAGGGAGCAGTTCTTC
CASSQDTVREQFF
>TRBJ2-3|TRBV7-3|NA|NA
TGTGCCAGCAGCTTGGGAGCCGGGACCGCGAGCACAGATACGCAGTATTTT
CASSLGAGTASTDTQYF
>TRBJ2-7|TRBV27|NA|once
TGTGCCAGCAGGGACAAGACCAACGAGCAGTACTTC
CASRDKTNEQYF
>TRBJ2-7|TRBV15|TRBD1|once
TGTGCCACCAGCAGCCCAACGGGACAGGGATACGAGCAGTACTTC
CATSSPTGQGYEQYF
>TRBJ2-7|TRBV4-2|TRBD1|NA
TGTGCCAGCAGCGGACAGGGTTTCTACGAGCAGTACTTC
CASSGQGFYEQYF
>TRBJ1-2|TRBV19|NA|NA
TGTGCCAGTAGTCTCCCAGGACCGACCGGAGTTCAAGACTATGGCTACACCTTC
CASSLPGPTGVQDYGYTF
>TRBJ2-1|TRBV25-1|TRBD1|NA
TGTGCCAGCAGTGAAAGACAGGGTTCCTTTCGGAATGAGCAGTTCTTC
CASSERQGSFRNEQFF
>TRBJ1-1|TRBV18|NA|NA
TGTGCCAGCTCACCACGAGGGAGGGACACTGAAGCTTTCTTT
CASSPRGRDTEAFF
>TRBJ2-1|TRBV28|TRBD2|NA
TGTGCCAGCAGGCCCTTTAGCGGGAGATCCTACAATGAGCAGTTCTTC
CASRPFSGRSYNEQFF
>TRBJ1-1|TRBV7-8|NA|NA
TGTGCCAGCAGCTTAGCTCTAGCAGGTCAGGTCAGGGGTAAGGAGGTTGAGACTGAAGCTTTCTTT
CASSLALAGQVRGKEVETEAFF
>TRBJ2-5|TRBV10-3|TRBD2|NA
TGTGCCATCAGTCCCATATGGGGTGGACTAGCGGGCTACTTC
CAISPIWGGLAGYF
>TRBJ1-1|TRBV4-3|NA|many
TGCGCCAGCAGCCATAGAAACACTGAAGCTTTCTTT
CASSHRNTEAFF
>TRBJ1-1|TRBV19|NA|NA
TGTGCCAGTATAGGGGTTGGGAACACTGAAGCTTTCTTT
CASIGVGNTEAFF
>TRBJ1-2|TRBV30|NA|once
TGTGCCTGGAGGGTAACAGGCCCAGCTAACTATGGCTACACCTTC
CAWRVTGPANYGYTF
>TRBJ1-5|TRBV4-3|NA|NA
TGCGCCAGCAGCCAAGGGGGTGGACAGCCCCAGCATTTT
CASSQGGGQPQHF
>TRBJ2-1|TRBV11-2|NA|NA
TGTGCCGGCAGACCGTTACAGGTCGGCAATGAGCAGTTCTTC
CAGRPLQVGNEQFF
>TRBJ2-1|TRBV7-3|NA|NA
TGTGCCAGCAGCGCCCGCTCGGCGGTCTACAATGAGCAGTTCTTC
CASSARSAVYNEQFF
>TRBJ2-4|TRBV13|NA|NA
TGTGCCAGCAGCTTAGAAAGGCGTGGGGGAGACCCGCGACGGAGCATTCAGTACTTC
CASSLERRGGDPRRSIQYF
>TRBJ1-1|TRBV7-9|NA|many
TGTGCCAGCAGCAGGGAGCAGAACACTGAAGCTTTCTTT
CASSREQNTEAFF
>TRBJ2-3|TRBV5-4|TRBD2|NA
TGTGCCAGCAGCTTCTCTAGGACTAGCGGGAAAGGGGTTAGAGATACGCAGTATTTT
CASSFSRTSGKGVRDTQYF
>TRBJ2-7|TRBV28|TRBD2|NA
TGTGCCAGTCGGACTAGCGGGAGCTACTACGAGCAGTACTTC
CASRTSGSYYEQYF
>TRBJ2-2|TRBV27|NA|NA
NA
CASSFGAGELFF
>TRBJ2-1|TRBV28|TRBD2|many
TGTGCCAGCAGTTTTGGCTCTAGCGGGGTGTACAATGAGCAGTTCTTC
CASSFGSSGVYNEQFF
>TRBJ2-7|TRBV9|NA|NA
TGTGCCAGCAGCGTAGTCGACACCACCTACGAGCAGTACTTC
CASSVVDTTYEQYF
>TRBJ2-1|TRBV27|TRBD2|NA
TGTGCCAGCTTCTCGGCGGGAGGGCCTAGGGGTGAGCAGTTCTTC
CASFSAGGPRGEQFF
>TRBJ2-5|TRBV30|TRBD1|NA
TGTGCCTGGACAGGGGGAGAGACCCAGTACTTC
CAWTGGETQYF
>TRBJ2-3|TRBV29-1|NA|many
TGCAGCGAACAGGGCCCCACAGATACGCAGTATTTT
CSEQGPTDTQYF
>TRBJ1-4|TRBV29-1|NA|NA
TGCAGCGTGGGGGTTAGTGGGGCAACTAATGAAAAACTGTTTTTT
CSVGVSGATNEKLFF
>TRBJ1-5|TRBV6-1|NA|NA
TGTGCCAGCAGCCTTAGTAGGAATCAGCCCCAGCATTTT
CASSLSRNQPQHF
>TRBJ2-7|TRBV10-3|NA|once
TGTGCCATCAGTGAGGGACTGACAAATTCCTACGAGCAGTACTTC
CAISEGLTNSYEQYF
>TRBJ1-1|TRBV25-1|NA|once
TGTGCCAGCAGTGGACCCCGGGCCACTGAAGCTTTCTTT
CASSGPRATEAFF
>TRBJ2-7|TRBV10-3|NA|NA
TGTGCCATCAGTGAGTGGGGACTGTTGAACGAGCAGTACTTC
CAISEWGLLNEQYF
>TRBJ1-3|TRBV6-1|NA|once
TGTGCCAGCAGTGCAATACTCCCGGCTGGAAACACCATATATTTT
CASSAILPAGNTIYF
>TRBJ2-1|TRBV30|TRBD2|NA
TGTGCCTGGAGTGCCTCAAGAACTAGCGGGACGGGGAATGAGCAGTTCTTC
CAWSASRTSGTGNEQFF
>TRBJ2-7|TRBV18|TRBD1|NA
TGTGCCAGCTCACCGGGACAGGGTTTGGTCGAGCAGTACTTC
CASSPGQGLVEQYF
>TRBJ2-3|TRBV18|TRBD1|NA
TGTGCCAGCTCACCAGGGACAGGGCCCACAGATACGCAGTATTTT
CASSPGTGPTDTQYF
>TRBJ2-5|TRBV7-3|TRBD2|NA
TGTGCCAGCAGCTTAGCGCCTAGCGGGAGGGGTGAGACCCAGTACTTC
CASSLAPSGRGETQYF
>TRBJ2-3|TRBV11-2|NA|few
TGTGCCAGCAGCTTAGAAGGGACTCACACAGATACGCAGTATTTT
CASSLEGTHTDTQYF